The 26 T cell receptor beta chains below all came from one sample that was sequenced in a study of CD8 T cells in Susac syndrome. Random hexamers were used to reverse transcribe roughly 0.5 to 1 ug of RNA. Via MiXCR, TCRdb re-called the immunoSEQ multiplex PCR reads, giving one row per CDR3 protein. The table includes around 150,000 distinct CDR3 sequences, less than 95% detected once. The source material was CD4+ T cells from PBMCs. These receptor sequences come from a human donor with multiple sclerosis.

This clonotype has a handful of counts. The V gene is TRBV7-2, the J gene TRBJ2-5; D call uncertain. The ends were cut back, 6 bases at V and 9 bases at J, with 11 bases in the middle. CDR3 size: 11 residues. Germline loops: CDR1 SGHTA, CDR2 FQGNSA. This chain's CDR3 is CASSSVSPQYF. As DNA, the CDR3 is TGTGCCAGCAGTTCAGTATCGCCCCAGTACTTC.

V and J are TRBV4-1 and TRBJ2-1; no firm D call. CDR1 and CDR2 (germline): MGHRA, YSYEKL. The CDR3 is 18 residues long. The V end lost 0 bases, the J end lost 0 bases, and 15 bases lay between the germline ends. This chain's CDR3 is CASSQDGLTGSSYNEQFF. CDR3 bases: TGCGCCAGCAGCCAAGATGGCCTAACGGGTAGCTCCTACAATGAGCAGTTCTTC.

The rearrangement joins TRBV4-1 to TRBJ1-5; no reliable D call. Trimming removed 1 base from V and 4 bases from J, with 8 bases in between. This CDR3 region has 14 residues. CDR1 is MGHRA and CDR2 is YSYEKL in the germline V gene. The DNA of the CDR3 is TGCGCCAGCAGCCAAGTAATGGGGAATCAGCCCCAGCATTTT. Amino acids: CASSQVMGNQPQHF.

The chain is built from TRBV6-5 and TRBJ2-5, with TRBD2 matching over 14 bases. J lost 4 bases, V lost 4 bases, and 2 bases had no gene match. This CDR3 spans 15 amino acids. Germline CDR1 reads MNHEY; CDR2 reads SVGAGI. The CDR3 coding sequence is TGTGCCAGCAGTTTTGGACTAGCGGGAGGAGAGACCCAGTACTTC. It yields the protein CASSFGLAGGETQYF.

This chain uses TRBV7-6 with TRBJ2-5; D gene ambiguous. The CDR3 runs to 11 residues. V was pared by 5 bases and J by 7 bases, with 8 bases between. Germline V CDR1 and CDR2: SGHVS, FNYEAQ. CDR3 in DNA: TGTGCCAGCAGCCCAATCGGGACCCAGTACTTC. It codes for CASSPIGTQYF.

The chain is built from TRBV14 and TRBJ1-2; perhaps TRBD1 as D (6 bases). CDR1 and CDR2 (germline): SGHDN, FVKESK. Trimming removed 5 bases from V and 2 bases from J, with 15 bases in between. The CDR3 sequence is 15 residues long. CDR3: CASSTTRGINYGYTF. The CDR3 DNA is TGTGCCAGCAGCACCACCAGGGGTATCAACTATGGCTACACCTTC. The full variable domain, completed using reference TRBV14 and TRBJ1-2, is EAGVTQFPSHSVIEKGQTVTLRCDPISGHDNLYWYRRVMGKEIKFLLHFVKESKQDESGMPNNRFLAERTGGTYSTLKVQPAELEDSGVYFCASSTTRGINYGYTFGSGTRLTVV.

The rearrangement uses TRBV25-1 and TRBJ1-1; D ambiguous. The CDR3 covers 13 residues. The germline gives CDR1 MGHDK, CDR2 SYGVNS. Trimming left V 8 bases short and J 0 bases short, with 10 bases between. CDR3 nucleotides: TGTGCCAGCTTGGACGGAGTGAACACTGAAGCTTTCTTT. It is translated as CASLDGVNTEAFF. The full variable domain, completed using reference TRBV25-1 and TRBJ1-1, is EADIYQTPRYLVIGTGKKITLECSQTMGHDKMYWYQQDPGMELHLIHYSYGVNSTEKGDLSSESTVSRIRTEHFPLTLESARPSHTSQYLCASLDGVNTEAFFGQGTRLTVV.

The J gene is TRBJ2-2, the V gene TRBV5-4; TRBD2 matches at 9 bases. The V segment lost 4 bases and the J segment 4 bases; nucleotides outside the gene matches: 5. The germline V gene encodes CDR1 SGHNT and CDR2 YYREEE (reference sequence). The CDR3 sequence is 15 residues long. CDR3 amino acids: CASSRRLAATGELFF. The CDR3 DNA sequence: TGTGCCAGCAGCCGACGACTAGCGGCCACCGGGGAGCTGTTTTTT.

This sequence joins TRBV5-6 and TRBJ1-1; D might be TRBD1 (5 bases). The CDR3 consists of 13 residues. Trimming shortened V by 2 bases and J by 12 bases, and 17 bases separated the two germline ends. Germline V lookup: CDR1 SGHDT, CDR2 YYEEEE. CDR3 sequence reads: CASSFMGTRLTFF. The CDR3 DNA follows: TGTGCCAGCAGCTTTATGGGGACGAGGTTAACTTTCTTT.

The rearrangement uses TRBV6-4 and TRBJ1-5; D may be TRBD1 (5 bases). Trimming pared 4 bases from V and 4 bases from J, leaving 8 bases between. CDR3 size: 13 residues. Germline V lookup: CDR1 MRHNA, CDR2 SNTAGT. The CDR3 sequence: CASSAQVNQPQHF. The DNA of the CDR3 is TGTGCCAGCAGTGCACAGGTAAATCAGCCCCAGCATTTT.

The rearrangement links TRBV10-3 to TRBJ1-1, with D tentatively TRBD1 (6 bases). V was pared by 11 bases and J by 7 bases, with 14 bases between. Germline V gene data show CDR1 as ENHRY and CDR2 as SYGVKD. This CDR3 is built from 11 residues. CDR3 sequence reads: CAVQGRGEAFF. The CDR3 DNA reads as TGTGCCGTCCAGGGCAGGGGTGAAGCTTTCTTT.

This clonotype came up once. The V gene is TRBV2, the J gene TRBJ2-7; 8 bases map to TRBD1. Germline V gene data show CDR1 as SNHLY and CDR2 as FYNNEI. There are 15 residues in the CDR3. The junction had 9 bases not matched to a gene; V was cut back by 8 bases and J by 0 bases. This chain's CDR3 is CASVTGQAGSYEQYF. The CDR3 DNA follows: TGTGCCAGCGTTACGGGACAGGCTGGCTCCTACGAGCAGTACTTC.

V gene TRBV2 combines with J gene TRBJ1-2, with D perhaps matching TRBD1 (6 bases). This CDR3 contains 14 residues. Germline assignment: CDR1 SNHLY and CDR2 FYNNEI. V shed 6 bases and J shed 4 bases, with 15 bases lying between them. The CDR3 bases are TGTGCCAGCAGAGCACAGGGACTAGGCTATGGCTACACCTTC. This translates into CASRAQGLGYGYTF.

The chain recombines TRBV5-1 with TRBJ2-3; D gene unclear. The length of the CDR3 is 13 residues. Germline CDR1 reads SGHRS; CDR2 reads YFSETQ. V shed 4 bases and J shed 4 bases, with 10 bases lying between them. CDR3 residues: CASSAQGADTQYF. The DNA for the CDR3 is TGCGCCAGCAGCGCTCAAGGCGCAGATACGCAGTATTTT.

DNA of the CDR3: TGCAGCGTTGAAGTCTCCACAGATACGCAGTATTTT. Translation: CSVEVSTDTQYF. The chain has TRBV29-1 and TRBJ2-3; D is ambiguous. CDR3 size: 12 residues. Germline V gene sequence: CDR1 SQVTM, CDR2 ANQGSEA. Between the trimmed V and J ends, which lost 1 base and 2 bases, there was a span of 4 bases.

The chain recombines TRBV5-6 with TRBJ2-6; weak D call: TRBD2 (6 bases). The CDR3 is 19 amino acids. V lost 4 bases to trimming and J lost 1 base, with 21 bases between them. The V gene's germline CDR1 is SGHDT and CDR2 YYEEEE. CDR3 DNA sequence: TGTGCCAGCAGCCCCCGGAGGGGCGAAGGGATTTCTGGGGCCAACGTCCTGACTTTC. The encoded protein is CASSPRRGEGISGANVLTF.

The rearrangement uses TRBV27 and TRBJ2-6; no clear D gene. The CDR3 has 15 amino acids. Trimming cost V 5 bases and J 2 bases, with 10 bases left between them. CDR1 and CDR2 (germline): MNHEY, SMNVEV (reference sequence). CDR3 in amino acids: CASSSRYAGANVLTF. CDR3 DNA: TGTGCCAGCAGTAGCCGATATGCTGGGGCCAACGTCCTGACTTTC. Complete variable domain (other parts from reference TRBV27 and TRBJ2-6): EAQVTQNPRYLITVTGKKLTVTCSQNMNHEYMSWYRQDPGLGLRQIYYSMNVEVTDKGDVPEGYKVSRKEKRNFPLILESPSPNQTSLYFCASSSRYAGANVLTFGAGSRLTVL.

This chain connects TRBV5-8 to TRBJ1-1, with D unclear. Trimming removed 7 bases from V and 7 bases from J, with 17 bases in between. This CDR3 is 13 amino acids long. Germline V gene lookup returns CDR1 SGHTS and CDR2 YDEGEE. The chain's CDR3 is CASCWAAALEAFF. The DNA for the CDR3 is TGTGCCAGCTGCTGGGCGGCAGCCCTTGAAGCTTTCTTT.

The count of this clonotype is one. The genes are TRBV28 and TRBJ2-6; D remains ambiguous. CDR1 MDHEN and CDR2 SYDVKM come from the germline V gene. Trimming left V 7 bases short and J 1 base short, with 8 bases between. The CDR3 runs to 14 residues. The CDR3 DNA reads TGTGCCAGCAAAAGGGCATCTGGGGCCAACGTCCTGACTTTC. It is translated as CASKRASGANVLTF.

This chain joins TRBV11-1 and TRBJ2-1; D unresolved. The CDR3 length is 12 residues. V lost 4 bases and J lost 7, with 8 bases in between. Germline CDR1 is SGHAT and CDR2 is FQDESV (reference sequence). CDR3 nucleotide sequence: TGTGCCAGCAGCTCAGTGAGTAATGAGCAGTTCTTC. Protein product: CASSSVSNEQFF.

The CDR3 loop is CAWSLRDRGPSYGYTF. CDR3 in DNA: TGTGCCTGGAGCCTCCGGGACAGGGGGCCGAGTTATGGCTACACCTTC. The chain carries TRBV30 and TRBJ1-2; 12 bases are a match to TRBD1. V shed 3 bases and J 5 bases; nucleotides not matched to a gene: 10. Germline V gene lookup returns CDR1 GTSNPN and CDR2 SVGIG (reference sequence). The CDR3 length is 16 residues.

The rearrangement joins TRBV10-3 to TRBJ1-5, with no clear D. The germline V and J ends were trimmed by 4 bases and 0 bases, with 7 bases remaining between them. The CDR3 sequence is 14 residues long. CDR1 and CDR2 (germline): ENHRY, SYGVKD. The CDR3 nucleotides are TGTGCCATCAGTGGCATGGATAGCAATCAGCCCCAGCATTTT. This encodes CAISGMDSNQPQHF.

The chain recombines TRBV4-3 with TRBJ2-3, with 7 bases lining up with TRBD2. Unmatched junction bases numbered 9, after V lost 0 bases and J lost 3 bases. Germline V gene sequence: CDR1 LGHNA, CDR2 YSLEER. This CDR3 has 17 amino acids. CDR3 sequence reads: CASSQEREGRWTDTQYF. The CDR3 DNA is TGCGCCAGCAGCCAAGAAAGGGAGGGGAGGTGGACAGATACGCAGTATTTT.

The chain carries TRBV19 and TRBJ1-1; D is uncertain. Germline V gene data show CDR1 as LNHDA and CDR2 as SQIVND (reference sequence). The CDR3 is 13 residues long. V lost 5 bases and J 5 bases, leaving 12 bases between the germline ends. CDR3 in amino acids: CASSGQRGTEAFF. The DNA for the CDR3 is TGTGCCAGTAGTGGCCAGAGAGGGACTGAAGCTTTCTTT. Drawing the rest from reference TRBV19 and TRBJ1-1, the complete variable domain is DGGITQSPKYLFRKEGQNVTLSCEQNLNHDAMYWYRQDPGQGLRLIYYSQIVNDFQKGDIAEGYSVSREKKESFPLTVTSAQKNPTAFYLCASSGQRGTEAFFGQGTRLTVV.

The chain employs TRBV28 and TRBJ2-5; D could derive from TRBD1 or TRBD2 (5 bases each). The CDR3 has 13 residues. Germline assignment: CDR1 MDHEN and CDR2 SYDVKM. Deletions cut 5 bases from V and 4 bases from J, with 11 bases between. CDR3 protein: CASSGRGRETQYF. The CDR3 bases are TGTGCCAGCAGTGGAAGGGGACGAGAGACCCAGTACTTC.

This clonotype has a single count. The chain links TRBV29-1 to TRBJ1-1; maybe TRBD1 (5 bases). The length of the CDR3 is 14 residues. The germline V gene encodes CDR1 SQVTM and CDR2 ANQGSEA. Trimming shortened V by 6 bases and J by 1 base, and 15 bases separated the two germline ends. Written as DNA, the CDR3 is TGCAGCGTCCTAAGAGGGGCATCGAACACTGAAGCTTTCTTT. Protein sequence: CSVLRGASNTEAFF.